This passage covers 12 T cell receptor beta chains from one sample sequenced in a study of shared clonotypes between healthy human individuals (dated by TCRdb to 2020 to 2021). Receptor libraries were prepared by the immunoSEQ multiplex PCR assay. Held by TCRdb, this immuneACCESS table contains in-frame sequences only and omits some clones. Under half of the omission traces to an unresolved V gene where checked; the cause of the rest is unknown. Recorded for this sample are 2 million to 3 million clones; 90% to 95% of them occurred a single time. The top ten constitute 0.36% of the sample. Specimen: naive CD4+ T cells from PBMCs. The cell subset or site tag for this specimen amounts to: CD45RA+ positively selected. The receptors originated from a man between 18 and 29 years old in good health. Some clones in this sample may be carry-over from other donors' samples.

V usage is TRBV7-3 and J usage is TRBJ2-1; D remains unclear. Trimming removed 3 bases at V and 5 bases at J, with 8 bases between. CDR1 SGHTA and CDR2 FQGTGA come from the germline V gene. The CDR3 runs 13 residues. CDR3 bases: TGTGCCAGCAGCTTCGGTCAGAACAATGAGCAGTTCTTC. Its translation: CASSFGQNNEQFF. Full variable domain (outside the CDR3, taken from reference TRBV7-3 and TRBJ2-1): GAGVSQTPSNKVTEKGKYVELRCDPISGHTALYWYRQSLGQGPEFLIYFQGTGAADDSGLPNDRFFAVRPEGSVSTLKIQRTERGDSAVYLCASSFGQNNEQFFGPGTRLTVL.

This clone was seen once. The V and J genes are TRBV27 and TRBJ2-7; D ambiguous. The germline CDR1 and CDR2 sequences are MNHEY and SMNVEV (reference sequence). Trimming removed 3 bases at V and 3 bases at J, with 9 bases between. The CDR3 spans 13 residues. The CDR3 loop is CASSLVSGYEQYF. The CDR3 DNA follows: TGTGCCAGCAGTTTGGTATCGGGCTACGAGCAGTACTTC.

CDR3 sequence reads: CASSEVGYEQYF. The CDR3 DNA reads TGTGCCAGCAGCGAGGTAGGCTACGAGCAGTACTTC. The chain links TRBV28 to TRBJ2-7; D unresolved. CDR1 is MDHEN, CDR2 SYDVKM, per germline. The CDR3 is 12 residues long. V lost 6 bases, J lost 3 bases, and 9 bases lay in between.

Note on this clone: Different DNA sequences within this sample yield the same CDR3. The chain joins TRBV29-1 to TRBJ2-1, with a tentative D call TRBD2 (6 bases). Trimming cost V 2 bases and J 2 bases, with 7 bases left between them. This CDR3 has 13 amino acids. Germline V gene data show CDR1 as SQVTM and CDR2 as ANQGSEA. The CDR3 DNA sequence: TGCAGCGTTGAACGGGAGACCTACAATGAGCAGTTCTTC. Its translation is CSVERETYNEQFF.

The V call is TRBV6-1, the J call TRBJ2-3; D remains ambiguous. Trimming shortened V by 6 bases and J by 6 bases, and 13 bases separated the two germline ends. The germline CDR1 and CDR2 sequences are MNHNS and SASEGT. The CDR3 runs 13 residues. The CDR3 DNA follows: TGTGCCAGCAGATCGGGCCTTGGGGATACGCAGTATTTT. This sequence encodes CASRSGLGDTQYF.

This sequence joins TRBV7-8 and TRBJ2-3; no clear D gene. The ends were cut back, 3 bases at V and 2 bases at J, with 15 bases in the middle. Germline CDR1 reads SGHVS; CDR2 reads FQNEAQ. This CDR3 has 16 amino acids. CDR3 DNA sequence: TGTGCCAGCAGCTTTTCGGCAGAAGCAGTCACAGATACGCAGTATTTT. Protein product: CASSFSAEAVTDTQYF.

On this clone: The identical CDR3 is also encoded by other nucleotide sequences in the sample. This chain uses TRBV11-2 with TRBJ2-7, with 11 bases that match TRBD1. There are 15 residues in the CDR3. From germline, CDR1 is SGHAT and CDR2 FQNNGV. J gave up 2 bases and V 5 bases, and 5 bases lay outside the gene matches. CDR3: CASSPRDRGTYEQYF. The DNA for the CDR3 is TGTGCCAGCAGCCCTCGGGACAGGGGGACCTACGAGCAGTACTTC. Full variable domain (missing parts from reference TRBV11-2 and TRBJ2-7): EAGVAQSPRYKIIEKRQSVAFWCNPISGHATLYWYQQILGQGPKLLIQFQNNGVVDDSQLPKDRFSAERLKGVDSTLKIQPAKLEDSAVYLCASSPRDRGTYEQYFGPGTRLTVT.

This chain connects TRBV5-4 to TRBJ2-1; 11 bases are shared with TRBD2. With V trimmed by 3 bases and J by 9 bases, 14 bases remained unmatched. From germline, CDR1 is SGHNT and CDR2 YYREEE (reference sequence). The CDR3 consists of 17 residues. CDR3 region: CASSSPGLAEGRVEQFF. CDR3 DNA sequence: TGTGCCAGCAGCTCACCGGGACTAGCGGAAGGTCGGGTTGAGCAGTTCTTC.

The CDR3 DNA sequence: TGTGCCTGGAGTCTATGGGACACTGAAGCTTTCTTT. Translation: CAWSLWDTEAFF. This chain uses TRBV30 with TRBJ1-1; D unclear. The CDR3 runs 12 residues. V shed 2 bases and J shed 3 bases, with 7 bases lying between them. In germline, CDR1 is GTSNPN, CDR2 SVGIG (reference sequence).

The chain links TRBV5-1 to TRBJ1-4; 10 nucleotides match TRBD1. The CDR3 loop spans 15 amino acids. CDR1 is SGHRS, CDR2 YFSETQ, per germline. V lost 0 bases and J lost 8; bases outside the gene matches: 4. The CDR3 sequence: CASSLGQGASEKLFF. In nucleotides, the CDR3 is TGCGCCAGCAGCTTGGGACAGGGGGCGAGCGAAAAACTGTTTTTT. The whole variable domain, filled in from reference TRBV5-1 and TRBJ1-4, reads KAGVTQTPRYLIKTRGQQVTLSCSPISGHRSVSWYQQTPGQGLQFLFEYFSETQRNKGNFPGRFSGRQFSNSRSEMNVSTLELGDSALYLCASSLGQGASEKLFFGSGTQLSVL.

The chain has TRBV5-1 and TRBJ2-7; D is possibly TRBD1 (6 bases). V gave up 4 bases and J gave up 1 base, with 15 bases separating them. This CDR3 contains 15 residues. Germline assignment: CDR1 SGHRS and CDR2 YFSETQ. The CDR3: CASSEVQGLSYEQYF. CDR3 nucleotide sequence: TGCGCCAGCAGCGAAGTACAGGGTTTATCCTACGAGCAGTACTTC.

The V call is TRBV10-1, the J call TRBJ2-7; D perhaps matches TRBD2 (5 bases). From germline, CDR1 is WNHNN and CDR2 SYGVQD (reference sequence). This CDR3 has 16 amino acids. V lost 5 bases and J 0 bases, leaving 17 bases between the germline ends. CDR3 bases: TGCGCCAGCAGTCCCCACTGGGCTAGCAGCTCCTACGAGCAGTACTTC. Protein product: CASSPHWASSSYEQYF.